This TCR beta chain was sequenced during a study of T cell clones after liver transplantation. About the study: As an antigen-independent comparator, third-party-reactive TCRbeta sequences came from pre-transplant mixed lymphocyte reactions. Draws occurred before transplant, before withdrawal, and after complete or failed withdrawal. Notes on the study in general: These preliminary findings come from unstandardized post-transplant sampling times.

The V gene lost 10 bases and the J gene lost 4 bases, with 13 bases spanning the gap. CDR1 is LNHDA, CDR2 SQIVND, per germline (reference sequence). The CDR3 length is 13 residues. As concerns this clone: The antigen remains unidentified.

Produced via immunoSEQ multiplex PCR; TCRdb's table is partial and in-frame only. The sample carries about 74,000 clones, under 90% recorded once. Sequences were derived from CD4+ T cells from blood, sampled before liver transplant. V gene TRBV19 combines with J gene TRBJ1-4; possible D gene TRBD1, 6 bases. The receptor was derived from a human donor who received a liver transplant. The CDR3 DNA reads TGTGCCACCCGGGGGCAGGTTAATGAAAAACTGTTTTTT. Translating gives CATRGQVNEKLFF.